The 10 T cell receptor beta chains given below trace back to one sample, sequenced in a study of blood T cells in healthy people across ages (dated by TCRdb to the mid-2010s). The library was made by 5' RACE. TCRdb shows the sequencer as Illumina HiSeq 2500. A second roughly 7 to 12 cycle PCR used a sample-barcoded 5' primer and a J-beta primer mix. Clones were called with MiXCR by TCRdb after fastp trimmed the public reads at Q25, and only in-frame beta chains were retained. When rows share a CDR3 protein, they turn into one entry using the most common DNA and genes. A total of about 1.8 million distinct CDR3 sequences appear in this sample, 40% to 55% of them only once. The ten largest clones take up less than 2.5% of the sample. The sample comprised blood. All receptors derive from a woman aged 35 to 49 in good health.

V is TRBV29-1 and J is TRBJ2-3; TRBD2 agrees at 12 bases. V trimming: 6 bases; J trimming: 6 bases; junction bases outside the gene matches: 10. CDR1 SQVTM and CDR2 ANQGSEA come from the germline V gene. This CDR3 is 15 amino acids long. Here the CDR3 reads CSVQATSGGFDTQYF. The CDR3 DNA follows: TGCAGCGTCCAGGCCACTAGCGGGGGGTTCGATACGCAGTATTTT.

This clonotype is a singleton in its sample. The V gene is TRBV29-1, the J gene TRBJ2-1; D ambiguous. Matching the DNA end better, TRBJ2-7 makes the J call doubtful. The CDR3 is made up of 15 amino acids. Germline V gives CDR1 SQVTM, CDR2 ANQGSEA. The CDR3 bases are TGCAGCGTTGAAGATAGACACAACTCCTACAATGAGCAGTACTTC. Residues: CSVEDRHNSYNEQYF.

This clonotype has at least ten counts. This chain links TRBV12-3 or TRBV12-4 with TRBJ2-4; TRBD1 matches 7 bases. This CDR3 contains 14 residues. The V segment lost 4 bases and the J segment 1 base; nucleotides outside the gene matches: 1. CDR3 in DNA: TGTGCCAGCAGTTCACAGGGGGCCAAAAACATTCAGTACTTC. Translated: CASSSQGAKNIQYF.

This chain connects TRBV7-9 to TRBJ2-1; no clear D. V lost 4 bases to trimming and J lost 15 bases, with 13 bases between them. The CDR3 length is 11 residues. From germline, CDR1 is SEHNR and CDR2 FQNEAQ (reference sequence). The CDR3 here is CASSSTSIWFF. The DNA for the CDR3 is TGTGCCAGCAGCTCCACCTCTATATGGTTCTTC.

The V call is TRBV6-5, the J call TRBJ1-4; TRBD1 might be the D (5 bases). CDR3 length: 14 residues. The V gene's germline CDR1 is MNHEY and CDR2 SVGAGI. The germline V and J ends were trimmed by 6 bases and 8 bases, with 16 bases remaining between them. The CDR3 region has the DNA TGTGCCAGCAGCGGGGGGGGAGTACGGGAAAAACTGTTTTTT. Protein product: CASSGGGVREKLFF.

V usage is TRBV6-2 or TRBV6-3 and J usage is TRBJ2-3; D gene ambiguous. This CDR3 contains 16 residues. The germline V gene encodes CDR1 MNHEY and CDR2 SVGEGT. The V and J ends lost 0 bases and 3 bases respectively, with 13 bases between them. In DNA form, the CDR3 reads TGTGCCAGCAGTTACTCGCGGTTCGGTGCAACAGATACGCAGTATTTT. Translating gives CASSYSRFGATDTQYF.

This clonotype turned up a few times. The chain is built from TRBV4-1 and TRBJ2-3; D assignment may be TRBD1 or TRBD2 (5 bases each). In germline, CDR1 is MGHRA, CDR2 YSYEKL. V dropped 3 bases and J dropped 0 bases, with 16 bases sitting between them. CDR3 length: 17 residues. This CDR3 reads CASSHLQGAPSTDTQYF. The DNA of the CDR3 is TGCGCCAGCAGCCATCTTCAGGGAGCACCTAGCACAGATACGCAGTATTTT.

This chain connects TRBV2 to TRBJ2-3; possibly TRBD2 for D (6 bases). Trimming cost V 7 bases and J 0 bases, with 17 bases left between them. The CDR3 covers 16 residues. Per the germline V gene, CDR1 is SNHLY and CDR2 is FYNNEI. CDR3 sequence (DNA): TGTGCCAGCATAAGAAGCCCGGGGACTAGCACAGATACGCAGTATTTT. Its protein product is CASIRSPGTSTDTQYF.

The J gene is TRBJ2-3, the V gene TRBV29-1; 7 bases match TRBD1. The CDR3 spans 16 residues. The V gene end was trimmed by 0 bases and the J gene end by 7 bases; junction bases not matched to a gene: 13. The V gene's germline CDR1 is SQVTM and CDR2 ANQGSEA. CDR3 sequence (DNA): TGCAGCGTTGAAGACTCCGGGACAGAGGCTGAGTATACGCAGTATTTT. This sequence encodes CSVEDSGTEAEYTQYF.

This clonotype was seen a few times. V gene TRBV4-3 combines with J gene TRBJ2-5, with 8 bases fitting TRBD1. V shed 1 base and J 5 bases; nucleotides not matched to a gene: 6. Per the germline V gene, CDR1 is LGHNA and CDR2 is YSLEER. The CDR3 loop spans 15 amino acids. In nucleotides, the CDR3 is TGCGCCAGCAGCCAAGGGACAGGGCCAACGGAGACCCAGTACTTC. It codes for CASSQGTGPTETQYF.